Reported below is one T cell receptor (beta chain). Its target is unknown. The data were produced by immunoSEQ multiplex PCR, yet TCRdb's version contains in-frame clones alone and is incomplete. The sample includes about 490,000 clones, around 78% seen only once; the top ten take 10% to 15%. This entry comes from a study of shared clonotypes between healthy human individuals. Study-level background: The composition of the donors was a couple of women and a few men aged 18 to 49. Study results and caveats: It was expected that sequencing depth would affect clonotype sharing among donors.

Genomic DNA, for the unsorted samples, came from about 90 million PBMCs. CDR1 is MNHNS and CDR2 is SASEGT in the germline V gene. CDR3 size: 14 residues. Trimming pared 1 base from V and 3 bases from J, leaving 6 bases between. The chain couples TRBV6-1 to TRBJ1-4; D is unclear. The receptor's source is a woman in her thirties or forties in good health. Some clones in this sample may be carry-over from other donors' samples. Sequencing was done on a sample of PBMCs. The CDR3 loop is CASSEGFPNEKLFF. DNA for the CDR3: TGTGCCAGCAGTGAAGGGTTCCCTAATGAAAAACTGTTTTTT.